This record covers a single T cell receptor beta chain. Those who participated ranged in age from about 18 to 89 years and resided in about two dozen US areas. Categorization into cohorts depended on clinical history that participants reported. Donors in Cohort 3 counted as recovered after two negative PCRs, clearance, or symptom resolution. This sample stems from a study of blood T cell repertoires in COVID-19. As originally analysed: Amplifying reference gene primers gave estimates of nucleated cell counts. The repertoire was sequenced with immunoSEQ multiplex PCR; TCRdb's copy has only in-frame clones and lacks some. V and J calls and clone size come straight from that table; D and trimming were deduced from the DNA. The repertoire holds 150,000 to 200,000 clones, with about 89% as singletons. In germline, CDR1 is LGHNA, CDR2 YSLEER. The length of the CDR3 is 15 residues. J gave up 7 bases and V 2 bases, and 5 bases lay outside the gene matches.

This clonotype was sampled from a woman in her late teens or twenties who had recovered from COVID-19. The specimen sequenced was PBMCs or T cells enriched from blood (not recorded which). The chain uses TRBV4-3 and TRBJ2-3, with 11 bases matching TRBD2. The DNA for the CDR3 is TGCGCCAGCAGCCAATTTGTAGCGGGAGGGAATACGCAGTATTTT. This codes for CASSQFVAGGNTQYF.